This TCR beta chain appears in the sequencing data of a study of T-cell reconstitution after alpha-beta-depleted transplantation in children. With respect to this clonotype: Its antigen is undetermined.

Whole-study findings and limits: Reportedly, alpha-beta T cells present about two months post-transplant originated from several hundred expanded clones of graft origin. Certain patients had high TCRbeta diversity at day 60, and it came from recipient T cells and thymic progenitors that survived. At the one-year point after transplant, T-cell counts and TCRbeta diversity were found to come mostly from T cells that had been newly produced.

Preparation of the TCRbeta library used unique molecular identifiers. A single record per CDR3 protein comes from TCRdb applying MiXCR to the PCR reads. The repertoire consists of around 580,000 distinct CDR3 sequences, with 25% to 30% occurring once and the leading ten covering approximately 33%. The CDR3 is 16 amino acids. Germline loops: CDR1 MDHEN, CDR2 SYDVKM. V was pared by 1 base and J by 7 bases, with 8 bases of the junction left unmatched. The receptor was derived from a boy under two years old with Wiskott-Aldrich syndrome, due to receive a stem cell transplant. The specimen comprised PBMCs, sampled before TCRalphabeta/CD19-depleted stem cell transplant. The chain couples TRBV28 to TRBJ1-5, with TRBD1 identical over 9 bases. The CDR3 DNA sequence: TGTGCCAGCAGTTTATATCGGGACAGGGCCAACCAGCCCCAGCATTTT. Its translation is CASSLYRDRANQPQHF. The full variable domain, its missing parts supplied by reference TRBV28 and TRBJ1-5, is DVKVTQSSRYLVKRTGEKVFLECVQDMDHENMFWYRQDPGLGLRLIYFSYDVKMKEKGDIPEGYSVSREKKERFSLILESASTNQTSMYLCASSLYRDRANQPQHFGDGTRLSIL.